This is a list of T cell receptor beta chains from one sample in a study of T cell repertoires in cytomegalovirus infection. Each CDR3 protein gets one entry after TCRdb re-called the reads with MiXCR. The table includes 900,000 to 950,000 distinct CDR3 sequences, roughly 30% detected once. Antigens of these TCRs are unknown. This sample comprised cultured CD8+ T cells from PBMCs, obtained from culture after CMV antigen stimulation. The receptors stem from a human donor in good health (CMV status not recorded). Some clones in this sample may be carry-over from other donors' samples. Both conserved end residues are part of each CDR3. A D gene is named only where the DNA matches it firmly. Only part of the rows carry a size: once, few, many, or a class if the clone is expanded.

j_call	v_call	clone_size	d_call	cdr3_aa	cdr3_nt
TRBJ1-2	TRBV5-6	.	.	CASSVDGNYGYTF	TGTGCCAGCAGCGTGGACGGTAACTATGGCTACACCTTC
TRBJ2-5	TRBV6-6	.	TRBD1	CANRPTRQGNVETQYF	TGTGCCAACAGACCAACAAGACAGGGCAATGTAGAGACCCAGTACTTC
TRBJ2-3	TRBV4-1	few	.	CASSQEAGTDTQYF	TGCGCCAGCAGCCAAGAGGCAGGCACAGATACGCAGTATTTT
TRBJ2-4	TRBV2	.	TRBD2	CASNPVSGGAWNIQYF	TGTGCCAGCAACCCTGTTAGCGGGGGGGCTTGGAACATTCAGTACTTC
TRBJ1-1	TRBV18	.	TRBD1	CASSLDRGRGMNTEAFF	TGTGCCAGCTCCCTGGACAGGGGGCGAGGCATGAACACTGAAGCTTTCTTT
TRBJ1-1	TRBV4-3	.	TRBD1	CASSQESRQGGPEAFF	TGCGCCAGCAGCCAAGAATCCCGACAGGGGGGCCCTGAAGCTTTCTTT
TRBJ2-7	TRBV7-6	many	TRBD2	CASSLALGGTYEQYF	TGTGCCAGCAGCTTAGCCCTCGGGGGGACCTACGAGCAGTACTTC
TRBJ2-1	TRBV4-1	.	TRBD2	CASSQDSLADYNEQFF	TGCGCCAGCAGCCAAGACTCACTAGCGGATTACAATGAGCAGTTCTTC
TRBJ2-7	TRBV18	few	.	CASSPLDKTYEQYF	TGTGCCAGCTCACCACTCGACAAGACCTACGAGCAGTACTTC
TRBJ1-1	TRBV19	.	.	CASLQKGGAYTEAFF	TGTGCCAGCCTACAAAAAGGGGGGGCCTACACTGAAGCTTTCTTT
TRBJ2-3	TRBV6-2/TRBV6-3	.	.	CASSPGTPGTDTQYF	TGTGCCAGCAGTCCCGGGACGCCCGGCACAGATACGCAGTATTTT
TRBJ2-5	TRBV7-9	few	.	CASRTTTGHYQETQYF	TGTGCCAGCAGAACAACCACGGGACATTACCAAGAGACCCAGTACTTC
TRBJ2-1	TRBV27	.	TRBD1	CASNQGDSYNEQFF	TGTGCCAGCAATCAGGGGGACTCCTACAATGAGCAGTTCTTC
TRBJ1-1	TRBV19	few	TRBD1	CASSSTSLSDRDPEAFF	TGTGCCAGTAGTAGCACCTCCCTTTCGGACAGGGACCCTGAAGCTTTCTTT
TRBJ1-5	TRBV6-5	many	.	CASSYGTSNQPQHF	TGTGCCAGCAGTTACGGGACTAGCAATCAGCCCCAGCATTTT
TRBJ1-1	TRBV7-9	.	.	CASSFTDTGYEAFF	TGTGCCAGCAGCTTTACAGATACAGGGTATGAAGCTTTCTTT
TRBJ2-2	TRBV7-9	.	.	CASSRTDSSNTGELFF	TGTGCCAGCAGCCGGACGGACAGTTCGAACACCGGGGAGCTGTTTTTT
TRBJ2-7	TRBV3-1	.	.	CASSQAGSYEQYF	TGTGCCAGCAGCCAAGCGGGCAGCTACGAGCAGTACTTC
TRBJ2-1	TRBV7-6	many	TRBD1	CASSLAPGDRANEQFF	TGTGCCAGCAGCTTAGCCCCTGGGGACAGGGCGAATGAGCAGTTCTTC
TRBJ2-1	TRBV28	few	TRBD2	CASSLLAGRWSSYNEQFF	TGTGCCAGCAGTTTACTAGCGGGGAGATGGAGCTCCTACAATGAGCAGTTCTTC
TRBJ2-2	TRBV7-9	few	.	CASSSSGTRNTGELFF	TGTGCCAGCAGCTCCTCCGGGACAAGGAACACCGGGGAGCTGTTTTTT
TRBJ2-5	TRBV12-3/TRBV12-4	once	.	CASSFRDFETQYF	TGTGCCAGCAGTTTCCGCGACTTCGAGACCCAGTACTTC
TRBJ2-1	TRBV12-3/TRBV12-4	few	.	CASSATSEHNEQFF	TGTGCCAGCAGCGCTACCTCGGAGCACAATGAGCAGTTCTTC
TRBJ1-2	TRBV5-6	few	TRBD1	CASSHRDRLYGYTF	TGTGCCAGCAGCCACCGGGACAGGCTATATGGCTACACCTTC
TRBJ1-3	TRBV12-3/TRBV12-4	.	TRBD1	CASSAGTANTIYF	TGTGCCAGCAGTGCCGGGACAGCAAACACCATATATTTT
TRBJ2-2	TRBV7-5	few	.	CISVPEAIDREVSGELFF	.
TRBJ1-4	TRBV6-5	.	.	CASSYIASGRFYEKLFF	TGTGCCAGCAGTTACATCGCCTCAGGACGCTTTTATGAAAAACTGTTTTTT
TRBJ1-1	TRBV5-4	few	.	CASSLRQRNTEAFF	TGTGCCAGCAGCTTGAGACAGAGGAACACTGAAGCTTTCTTT
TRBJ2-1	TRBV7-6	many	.	CASSSETSYNEQFF	TGTGCCAGCAGCTCTGAGACCTCCTACAATGAGCAGTTCTTC
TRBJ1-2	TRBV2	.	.	CASLLNDYTF	TGTGCCAGCCTATTGAACGACTACACCTTC
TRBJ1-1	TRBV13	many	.	CASSLAGGLAFF	TGTGCCAGCAGCTTAGCGGGGGGATTGGCTTTCTTT
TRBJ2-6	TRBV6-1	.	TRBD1	CASSDRGQGRLVANVLTF	TGTGCCAGCAGTGACCGGGGACAGGGTCGTCTTGTGGCCAACGTCCTGACTTTC
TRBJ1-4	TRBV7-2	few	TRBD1	CASSLGGRGLDNEKLFF	TGTGCCAGCAGCTTAGGGGGGAGGGGGCTGGATAATGAAAAACTGTTTTTT
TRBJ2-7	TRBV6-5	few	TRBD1	CASSYSTGQGDEQYF	TGTGCCAGCAGTTACTCCACGGGACAGGGTGACGAGCAGTACTTC
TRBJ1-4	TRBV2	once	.	CASSSKVDGEKLFF	TGTGCCAGCAGTTCCAAGGTGGATGGTGAAAAACTGTTTTTT
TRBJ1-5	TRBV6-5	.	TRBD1	CASSPDRTNQPQHF	TGTGCCAGCAGCCCGGACAGGACAAATCAGCCCCAGCATTTT
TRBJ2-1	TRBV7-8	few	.	CASSLFLFENNNEQFF	TGTGCCAGCAGCTTATTTTTATTTGAAAACAACAATGAGCAGTTCTTC
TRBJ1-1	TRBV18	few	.	CASSLNGEAFF	TGTGCCAGCTCACTCAACGGTGAAGCTTTCTTT
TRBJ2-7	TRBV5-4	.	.	CASSFQGDSYEQYF	TGTGCCAGCAGCTTTCAGGGTGACTCCTACGAGCAGTACTTC
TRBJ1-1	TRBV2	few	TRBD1	CASVRWGQKNTEAFF	TGTGCCAGCGTTAGGTGGGGACAGAAGAACACTGAAGCTTTCTTT
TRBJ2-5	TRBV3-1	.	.	CASSQDPVLGIETQYF	TGTGCCAGCAGCCAAGATCCGGTATTGGGGATAGAGACCCAGTACTTC
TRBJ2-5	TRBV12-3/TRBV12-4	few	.	CASSFYPDVGSQETQYF	TGTGCCAGCAGTTTTTATCCGGACGTCGGCTCACAAGAGACCCAGTACTTC
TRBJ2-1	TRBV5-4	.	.	CASNSPSLGSYNEQFF	TGTGCCAGCAATAGTCCCAGCTTAGGCTCCTACAATGAGCAGTTCTTC
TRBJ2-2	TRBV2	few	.	CAIRGTVGELFF	TGTGCCATCCGGGGAACTGTCGGGGAGCTGTTTTTT
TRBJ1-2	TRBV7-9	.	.	CASSQFGRDGYTF	TGTGCCAGCAGCCAATTCGGCCGAGATGGCTACACCTTC